This T cell receptor (beta chain) was recovered during a study of a mutant IDH1 vaccine in newly diagnosed glioma. Libraries were prepared by immunoSEQ multiplex PCR; TCRdb keeps only in-frame clonotypes and omits some of them. The sample lists roughly 54,000 clones; around 80% were seen once. The time point was: week 5, during vaccination. The investigators gave 300 ug of mutant IDH1 20-mer peptide in each vaccine dose, together with topical imiquimod. Each astrocytoma in the donors was new, WHO grade 3 or 4, IDH1-mutant and ATRX-lost. A remark on this clone: Its antigen is unidentified.

With 2 bases removed from V and 9 bases from J, the gap between germline ends came to 13 bases. Germline CDR1 SSHAT, CDR2 FNYEAQ (reference sequence). The CDR3 consists of 13 residues. This material consisted of PBMCs, taken from a glioma patient whose treatment included an IDH1 peptide vaccine. This receptor was identified in a man aged 30-40 years with glioma. The chain couples TRBV7-7 to TRBJ2-5, with D possibly TRBD2 on 6 matching bases. The CDR3 region has the DNA TGTGCCAGCAGCTTATCGGGCGGGGCGGCCCAGTACTTC. Its protein is CASSLSGGAAQYF. The full variable domain, rest sourced from reference TRBV7-7 and TRBJ2-5, is GAGVSQSPRYKVTKRGQDVTLRCDPISSHATLYWYQQALGQGPEFLTYFNYEAQPDKSGLPSDRFSAERPEGSISTLTIQRTEQRDSAMYRCASSLSGGAAQYFGPGTRLLVL.